Presented here are 6 T cell receptor beta chains from one specimen sequenced in a study of radiation and T cells in renal cell carcinoma. Treatment meaning: treatment-naive control, cytoreductive nephrectomy. Sequencing was performed with immunoSEQ multiplex PCR; in TCRdb, only in-frame clones are kept and a portion is missing. The table has 15,000 to 20,000 clones, around 63% seen once. The sequences come from tumor tissue, collected from a patient whose treatment was nephrectomy without radiotherapy. All receptors come from a man aged 50 to 59 with renal cell carcinoma.

This rearrangement joins TRBV6-5 to TRBJ1-5, with D maybe TRBD1 (5 bases). The length of the CDR3 is 14 residues. V was trimmed by 6 bases and J by 7 bases, leaving 16 bases between them. Germline V gene data show CDR1 as MNHEY and CDR2 as SVGAGI. The CDR3 is CASSLMQGYQPQHF. The CDR3 DNA sequence: TGTGCCAGCAGCCTGATGCAGGGTTACCAGCCCCAGCATTTT.

The rearrangement links TRBV9 to TRBJ1-1, with TRBD1 as a possible D gene (5 bases). The germline V and J ends were trimmed by 1 base and 4 bases, with 14 bases remaining between them. The length of the CDR3 is 15 residues. The germline V gene encodes CDR1 SGDLS and CDR2 YYNGEE. The CDR3 loop is CASSVLDFGTTEAFF. Here the CDR3 DNA reads TGTGCCAGCAGCGTATTAGATTTCGGGACCACTGAAGCTTTCTTT.

This clone was recorded once. The chain uses TRBV5-4 and TRBJ2-1, with a possible D match to TRBD1 (6 bases). The V gene's germline CDR1 is SGHNT and CDR2 YYREEE (reference sequence). The CDR3 extends over 15 amino acids. The V end was cut by 4 bases, the J end by 0 bases, with 11 bases between. The CDR3: CASSVDRSSYNEQFF. The CDR3 DNA is TGTGCCAGCAGCGTTGACAGGAGCTCCTACAATGAGCAGTTCTTC.

The chain is built from TRBV30 and TRBJ1-1, with D unresolved. Germline CDR1 GTSNPN, CDR2 SVGIG (reference sequence). The germline V and J ends were trimmed by 2 bases and 0 bases, with 4 bases remaining between them. This CDR3 comprises 12 residues. The CDR3 here is CAWSSMNTEAFF. As DNA, the CDR3 is TGTGCCTGGAGTTCGATGAACACTGAAGCTTTCTTT.

The chain is built from TRBV2 and TRBJ2-2; 10 bases map to TRBD2. CDR1 is SNHLY, CDR2 FYNNEI, per germline. Trimming at V came to 5 bases and at J to 3 bases, leaving 3 bases not matched to a gene. The CDR3 runs to 15 residues. The CDR3 nucleotides read TGTGCCAGCAGTAGAGGACTAGCGGACACCGGGGAGCTGTTTTTT. Its translation: CASSRGLADTGELFF.

The genes are TRBV28 and TRBJ2-1; no reliable D call. V lost 7 bases to trimming and J lost 12 bases, with 13 bases between them. Germline V gives CDR1 MDHEN, CDR2 SYDVKM. The CDR3 runs 11 residues. The CDR3 region is CASTDSLRQFF. CDR3 nucleotides: TGTGCCAGCACCGATAGTCTCCGGCAGTTCTTC.